This T cell receptor (beta chain) was obtained from a study of cytomegalovirus exposure and HLA in healthy donors (dated by TCRdb to about 2017). Turning to the overall study: According to an earlier analysis of several hundred of the donors, roughly 180 million T cells yielded 117 million unique TCR beta sequences and around 300 Gb of sequence data. Class I and class II HLA loci were covered by the typing at four-digit resolution. All discovery cohort repertoires had been generated on a single sequencing platform. Genome-wide SNP genotypes for about 55% of the roughly 670 donors were used in a later genetic analysis, which treated that subset as a discovery cohort. Donor age, sex, ethnicity and CMV serostatus were compiled together with the repertoire data. An early release that covered about 600 HLA-typed donors contained 300 to 350 gigabases of sequencing data and around 80 million unique TCR sequences. The genetic ancestry cluster associated with self-reported Caucasian donors included about 81% of the approximately 400 genotyped donors. On average, 235,054 unique TCR beta nucleotide sequences were sequenced per donor among 350 to 400 genotyped donors of the cohort, with 15% to 20% of those sequences being non-productive. In an earlier analysis of 550 to 700 of the donors, high-throughput TCR beta sequencing was used to judge whether each TCR beta V gene segment behaved as functional or pseudogenic. Rather than using new phenotypic data, the later analysis identified candidate immune exposures from TCR beta sequences and from how often those sequences occurred across donors. A later analysis re-examined previously published TCR beta repertoires from roughly 720 donors and added high-resolution HLA genotyping to investigate patterns of TCR occurrence. Roughly 5 DR-DQ haplotypes were handled as single units for association and clustering because linkage in the cohort was strong. The T cell repertoires of about 700 subjects were profiled by immunosequencing and related to cytomegalovirus serostatus. A separate validation cohort of 100 to 150 different subjects was used in addition to the roughly 670-subject first cohort. Typing coverage differed by locus: A, B, C, DRB1 and DQB1 were typed in roughly 620-640 donors, DQA1 in about 500, DPA1 in over 600, and DPB1 in around 490. The study combined high-throughput TCR immunosequencing, statistical association of individual TCRs with disease status, and machine learning to predict cytomegalovirus infection status. The study was designed to test whether signatures of past pathogen exposure could be identified by cataloging public T cell receptors. Broad study findings and their caveats: A later analysis found that most CMV-associated TCR beta chains appeared HLA-restricted, with HLA associations seemingly driven largely by CMV exposure. A further reported finding was that TCR beta sequences accurately predicted the HLA-A and HLA-B alleles for most subjects in the first cohort. According to the authors, the approach could potentially be generalized to other disease states and immunological phenotypes. The 87-base-pair reads could not distinguish some IMGT-functional V segments, including TRBV6-2 and TRBV6-3, so those segments were excluded. The sequencing pipeline was judged likely to have produced a cluster of highly shared sequence variants as a technical artifact. In vitro tests confirmed that three of the cytomegalovirus-associated TCR beta chains recognize cytomegalovirus antigens. The study gave a list of 150 to 200 TCR beta chains associated with cytomegalovirus. Compared with the approximately 720-donor mean, donors in an Asian-associated ancestry cluster had fewer N-insertions in productive TCRs, according to a later genetic analysis. Because HLA typing was missing for some donors at each locus, association tests included only the typed subset. Because counts were too low, more than 15 rarely observed V segments, including chromosome 9 orphons, were excluded from the earlier analysis of some 540 of the donors. When HLA alleles, especially DR and DQ, strongly co-occurred, attributing TCR associations to individual alleles was difficult. The cohort was sequenced for TCR beta chains only, and without alpha or paired-chain data the features that could be detected were limited. According to a later analysis, parvovirus B19, influenza, CMV and Epstein-Barr virus appeared linked to several top co-occurrence clusters. Most TCR sequences were observed very rarely across donors, whereas some public TCRs were present in many individuals. In a later analysis, TCR association rates were found to vary across HLA loci, with the most associated TCRs seen for DRB1 alleles and the fewest for HLA-C alleles. Sequencing depth was assumed to be roughly uniform across donors in the presence/absence analyses, though that assumption may not hold. The classifier was reported to diagnose cytomegalovirus status with high specificity and sensitivity in both the original and validation cohorts. The only immune exposure information available for the cohort was CMV serostatus. Specific HLA alleles were associated with about 17,000 TCR beta sequences at a false discovery rate of 0.05 in a later analysis. In a later analysis, HLA-associated TCR beta chains showed more clonal expansion and lower generation probabilities than non-associated chains that were equally common. Correlated functional status among segregating V segments might be attributable to linkage disequilibrium, but an unknown experimental factor could not be ruled out. In a later genetic analysis, a missense DCLRE1C variant was associated with V-gene and J-gene trimming of TCR beta chains, and the association was replicated in an independent cohort. An earlier analysis of around 540 of the donors showed that most TCR beta V segments appeared in productive rearrangements either about 87% or about 30% of the time, which broadly matched IMGT annotations.

V trim: 3 bases; J trim: 5 bases; unmatched bases: 7. As encoded in the germline V gene, CDR1 is ENHRY while CDR2 is SYGVKD. The CDR3 measures 16 amino acids from cysteine to phenylalanine. This entry keeps only the CDR3 DNA: 48 bases, framed from base 1. The cohort was made up of 500 to 800 healthy bone marrow donors. At the time of sampling, every cohort member was nominally healthy, though immune exposures that went unrecorded were likely present. The donor tested CMV seronegative, placing the donor among the 350 to 400 seronegative members of the cohort. A peripheral blood sample was provided by each donor, and peripheral blood mononuclear cells were used for TCR beta sequencing. The Qiagen DNeasy Blood Extraction Kit was used to extract genomic DNA from the blood cell samples. Concerning this clone itself: No antigen is known for it. No much larger clone exists at a distance of one base, and base qualities are not known.

The library came from the immunoSEQ multiplex PCR assay. A mixture of 60 forward primers for TCR Vbeta segments and 13 reverse primers for TCR Jbeta segments was used in the multiplex PCR. Amplification of the CDR3 region of rearranged TCR beta genes was performed with a multiplex PCR assay on genomic DNA. Amplified TCR beta libraries were sequenced as 87-base-pair reads on the Illumina HiSeq System. The paper's processing steps were these. Across the roughly 670 repertoires, a later analysis counted 75 million to 90 million unique TCR beta chains, 9 million to 14 million of which were shared by at least two donors. Raw reads were error-corrected and collapsed into unique sequences by a nearest-neighbor algorithm in which closely related sequences were merged to remove PCR and sequencing errors. To assign V, D and J gene segments, CDR3 sequences were aligned to IMGT reference sequences. Each retained sequence needed at least a six-nucleotide match to both a V gene segment and a J gene segment. Rearrangements were classified as productive when the CDR3 lacked stop codons and remained in frame with V and J, and all other rearrangements were classified as non-productive. Following IMGT convention, CDR3 was defined as the stretch from the second conserved V-encoded cysteine to the conserved J-encoded phenylalanine. Sequences without an unambiguous match to a single V gene segment were excluded from the earlier analysis of 450 to 750 of the donors. An earlier analysis of 587 of the donors classified V segments as functional when productive rearrangements were above 56.7% and as segregating when the standard deviation between donors was above 5%. A statistical classification framework was built for diagnosing cytomegalovirus status from the catalog of TCR beta chain sequences. In a later analysis, TCR nucleotide sequences were compared against IMGT/GENE-DB human TR gene sequences so that V and J genes could be assigned. Using the TCRdist pipeline, a later analysis assigned CDR3 sequences along with most-parsimonious VDJ recombination scenarios. A later analysis defined each TCR beta chain by its CDR3 amino acid sequence plus V-gene family, and excluded reads lacking a unique V-gene family. In a later analysis, fewer than 650 highly shared, low-generation-probability nucleotide sequences were removed to address suspected cross-contamination and a sequencing artifact. In a later analysis, a clonal expansion index was calculated for each public chain from normalized within-repertoire ranks of inferred template counts. Generation probabilities in a later analysis came from a VDJ recombination model fitted to out-of-frame rearrangements, and those results were checked against IGoR. In a later analysis, TCR-TCR, TCR-HLA and TCR-CMV co-occurrence was scored with hypergeometric tests, and a repertoire-size bias correction was applied to TCR pairs. In a later analysis, false discovery rates were estimated by permuting HLA or CMV assignments 20 times. In a later analysis, co-occurring TCRs were grouped with DBSCAN, and TCRdist sequence similarity was added when clustering was performed within HLA-allele-positive subsets. Repertoires with fewer than 30,000 or more than 120,000 public chains, plus five repertoires with anomalous nucleotide sharing, were excluded from co-occurrence clustering. TCRdb took this table from immuneACCESS and kept in-frame rearrangements with V and J called. Such tables lack part of the clones; where checked against another copy, unresolved V genes explain under half of the gap, and the rest is unexplained. V and J calls and clone size come straight from that table; D and trimming were deduced from the DNA. The table for this sample lists 170,000 or so clones; around 81% of them were counted only once. The top ten hold 4.5% to 6% of the sample.

Recombination connected TRBV10-3 to TRBJ2-2; TRBD1 fits 9 bases in the junction. Sequenced material: PBMCs. This clonotype was sampled from a man in his forties in good health and CMV-seronegative. For the CDR3, the sequence is CAISDPGQGSTGELFF. The bases are TGTGCCATCAGTGACCCGGGACAGGGAAGTACCGGGGAGCTGTTTTTT.